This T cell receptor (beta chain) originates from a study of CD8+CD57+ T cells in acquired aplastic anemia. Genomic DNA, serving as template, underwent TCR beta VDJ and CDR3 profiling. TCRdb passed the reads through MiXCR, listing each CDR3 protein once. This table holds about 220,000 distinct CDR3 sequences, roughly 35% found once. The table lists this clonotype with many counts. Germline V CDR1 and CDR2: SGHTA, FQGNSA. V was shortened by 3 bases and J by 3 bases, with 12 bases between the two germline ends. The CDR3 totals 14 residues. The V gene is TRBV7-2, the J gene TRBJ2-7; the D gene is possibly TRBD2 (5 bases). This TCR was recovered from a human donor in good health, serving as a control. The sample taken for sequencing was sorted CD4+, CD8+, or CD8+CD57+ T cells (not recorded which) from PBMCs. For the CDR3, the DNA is TGTGCCAGCAGCTTTACTCTAGCCTACTACGAGCAGTACTTC. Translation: CASSFTLAYYEQYF.